A selection of T cell receptor beta chains follows, all from one sample in a study of metastatic and nonmetastatic thyroid tumors. MiXCR reprocessed the PCR reads for TCRdb. The sample yields about 48,000 clones, approximately 20% seen once. Sequencing was done on a sample of blood. Every receptor here comes from a male donor with papillary thyroid cancer or a benign thyroid nodule (not recorded which). Some clones in this sample may be carry-over from other donors' samples. CDR3s include the opening cysteine and the closing phenylalanine or tryptophan. Fields, in order: D gene, J gene, V gene, clone size, CDR3 protein, CDR3 DNA. D genes are given only for firm matches. Clone size, where shown, is once, few, many, or a class for clones that have expanded.

TRBD1	TRBJ1-3	TRBV6-6	many	CASSYSQGGSGNTIYF	TGTGCCAGCAGTTACTCTCAGGGGGGATCTGGAAACACCATATATTTT
TRBD1	TRBJ1-4	TRBV27	many	CASSSSDRGLGKLFF	TGTGCCAGCAGTTCCTCTGACAGGGGGTTGGGGAAACTGTTTTTT
TRBD1	TRBJ2-1	TRBV28	-	CASSKQGGRYNEQFF	TGTGCCAGCAGTAAACAGGGGGGCCGTTACAATGAGCAGTTCTTC
-	TRBJ1-4	TRBV29-1	many	CSARGGATNEKLFF	TGCAGCGCTAGGGGGGGGGCAACTAATGAAAAACTGTTTTTT
TRBD2	TRBJ2-3	TRBV3-1	many	CASSSSGSADTQYF	TGTGCCAGCAGCTCTAGCGGGAGCGCAGATACGCAGTATTTT
TRBD2	TRBJ2-3	TRBV7-6	-	CASSPSGDFTDTQYF	TGTGCCAGCAGCCCTAGCGGGGACTTCACAGATACGCAGTATTTT
TRBD1	TRBJ2-7	TRBV5-1	many	CASSFQGEEQYF	TGCGCCAGCAGCTTTCAGGGGGAAGAGCAGTACTTC
TRBD1	TRBJ2-4	TRBV6-4	many	CASRGQGGKNIQYF	TGTGCCAGCAGGGGACAGGGAGGCAAAAACATTCAGTACTTC
-	TRBJ2-2	TRBV28	many	CASMGASGGSNTGELFF	TGTGCCAGCATGGGGGCCTCCGGGGGTTCGAACACCGGGGAGCTGTTTTTT
TRBD1	TRBJ1-1	TRBV4-1	-	CASSQDAGTGKNTEAFF	TGCGCCAGCAGCCAAGATGCTGGGACAGGAAAGAACACTGAAGCTTTCTTT
TRBD1	TRBJ1-2	TRBV6-5	few	CASSYSSRGIAFGGYTF	TGTGCCAGCAGTTACTCCTCCAGGGGGATTGCATTCGGTGGCTACACCTTC
TRBD2	TRBJ2-7	TRBV7-9	many	CASSLSGAQVDEQYF	TGTGCCAGCAGCCTTAGCGGGGCCCAGGTAGACGAGCAGTACTTC
TRBD2	TRBJ2-1	TRBV4-2	many	CASSQARASGGALEQFF	TGTGCCAGCAGCCAAGCACGAGCTAGCGGGGGGGCCCTTGAGCAGTTCTTC
-	TRBJ1-5	TRBV14	few	CASSPGLNQPQHF	TGTGCCAGCAGCCCAGGGCTGAATCAGCCCCAGCATTTT
TRBD1	TRBJ1-2	TRBV3-1	many	CASSHSGGGYGYTF	TGTGCCAGCAGCCATTCAGGGGGCGGCTATGGCTACACCTTC
-	TRBJ1-1	TRBV5-1	many	CASGVNSGAANTEAFF	TGCGCCAGCGGCGTCAATTCAGGGGCCGCGAACACTGAAGCTTTCTTT
TRBD2	TRBJ2-1	TRBV28	many	CASSLGRAVNEQFF	TGTGCCAGCAGTTTGGGGAGGGCTGTCAATGAGCAGTTCTTC
TRBD1	TRBJ2-1	TRBV7-3	many	CASSPDRGIYNEQFF	TGTGCCAGCAGCCCGGACAGGGGGATATACAATGAGCAGTTCTTC
TRBD2	TRBJ2-7	TRBV2	many	CASVLAGGQGSSYEQYF	TGTGCCAGCGTCCTAGCGGGAGGGCAAGGGTCGTCCTACGAGCAGTACTTC
-	TRBJ1-1	TRBV20-1	-	CSARWGVSGWATGNTEAFF	TGCAGTGCTAGATGGGGTGTGTCAGGGTGGGCAACGGGGAACACTGAAGCTTTCTTT
TRBD2	TRBJ2-5	TRBV7-6	many	CASSLARSGNQETQYF	TGTGCCAGCAGCTTAGCGCGGAGCGGGAACCAAGAGACCCAGTACTTC
-	TRBJ2-3	TRBV2	many	CASSDLGEADTQYF	TGTGCCAGCAGTGATTTGGGGGAAGCAGATACGCAGTATTTT